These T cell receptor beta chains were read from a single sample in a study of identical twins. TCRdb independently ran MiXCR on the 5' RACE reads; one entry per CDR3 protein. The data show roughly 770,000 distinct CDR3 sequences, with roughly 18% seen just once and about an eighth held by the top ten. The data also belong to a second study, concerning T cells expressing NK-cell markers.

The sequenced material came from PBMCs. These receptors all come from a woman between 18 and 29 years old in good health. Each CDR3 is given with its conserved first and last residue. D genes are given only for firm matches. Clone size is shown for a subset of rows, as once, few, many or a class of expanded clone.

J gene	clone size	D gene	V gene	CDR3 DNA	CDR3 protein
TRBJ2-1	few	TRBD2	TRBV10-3	TGTGCCATCCATCCGATTGGGACTAGCAGATACAATGAGCAGTTCTTC	CAIHPIGTSRYNEQFF
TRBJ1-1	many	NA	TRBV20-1	TGCAGTGCTAGTAGAGGAGGGACTGAAGCTTTCTTT	CSASRGGTEAFF
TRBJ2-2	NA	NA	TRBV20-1	TGCAGTGCTAGAGAGGGTTGGGCAGGCAGGACCGGGGAGCTGTTTTTT	CSAREGWAGRTGELFF
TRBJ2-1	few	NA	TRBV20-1	TGCAGTGCTAGAGCGGGGCAACCCCCTTACAATGAGCAGTTCTTC	CSARAGQPPYNEQFF
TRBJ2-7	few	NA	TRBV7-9	TGTGCCAGCAGCCCTATCATTAACGGGGAAAGGAACGAGCAGTACTTC	CASSPIINGERNEQYF
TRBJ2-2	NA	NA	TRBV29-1	TGCAGCGTTGCCCCTGGGCGCAACACCGGGGAGCTGTTTTTT	CSVAPGRNTGELFF
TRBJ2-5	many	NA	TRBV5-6	TGTGCCAGCAGCTTCCCCGGGACGGAAGAGACCCAGTACTTC	CASSFPGTEETQYF
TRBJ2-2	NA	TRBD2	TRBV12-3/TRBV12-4	TGTGCCAGCCGGAGGACTAGCCTCAGGGAGCTGTTTTTT	CASRRTSLRELFF
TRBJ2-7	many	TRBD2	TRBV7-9	TGTGCCAGCAGCCCCGCGGGGGAAAGCCGGATCTTC	CASSPAGESRIF
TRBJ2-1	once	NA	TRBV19	TGTGCCAGTAGCATTAAGACAGGCAACAATGAGCAGTTCTTC	CASSIKTGNNEQFF
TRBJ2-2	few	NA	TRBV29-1	TGCAGCGTCGACAGATCGAACACCGGGGAGCTGTTTTTT	CSVDRSNTGELFF
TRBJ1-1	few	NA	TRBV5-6	TGTGCCAGCAGCCGTCACCTCGGCACTGAAGCTTTCTTT	CASSRHLGTEAFF
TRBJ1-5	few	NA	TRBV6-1	TGTGCCAGCAGTACCCGGGGCAGGGGCAATCAGCCCCAGCATTTT	CASSTRGRGNQPQHF
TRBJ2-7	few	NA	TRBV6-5	TGTGCCAGCAGTTACTCGGGCTCCTTGGGACGCTACGAGCAGTACTTC	CASSYSGSLGRYEQYF
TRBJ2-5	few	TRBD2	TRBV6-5	TGTGCCAGCAGTTATTCCGGGAGGGCCGAGGGAGAGACCCAGTACTTC	CASSYSGRAEGETQYF
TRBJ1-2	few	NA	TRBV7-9	TGTGCCAGCAGCTTTGGGGGCGCGACGAGGGGCTACACCTTC	CASSFGGATRGYTF
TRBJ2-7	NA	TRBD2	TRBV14	TGTGCCAGCAGCCAATCTCGGGGGGGAACCTACGAGCAGTACTTC	CASSQSRGGTYEQYF